This T cell receptor beta chain is from a study of T cells after yellow fever vaccination. Points from the study as a whole: Researchers noted that a small share of clonotypes showed up in both CD4 and CD8 compartments. In FACS-sorted repertoires, abundant clonotypes from the bulk population could appear as contaminants. On re-exposure, the response was weaker but peaked faster, at day 5 versus 15.

On this clonotype: What it recognizes is unknown.

Generation of TCR cDNA used 5'RACE template switching (which added a universal primer site and UMIs). TCRdb re-analysed the 5' RACE reads in MiXCR, keeping a single row per CDR3 protein. Altogether about 360,000 distinct CDR3 sequences are present, more than 5.5% being singletons, with the ten largest covering 15%. V was pared by 7 bases and J by 0 bases, with 10 bases between. Germline CDR1 is LNHDA and CDR2 is SQIVND (reference sequence). The length of the CDR3 is 14 residues. The origin of this receptor is a young man who received the YFV17D yellow fever vaccine. The source was PBMCs, collected 5 days after the yellow fever booster vaccination. V is TRBV19 and J is TRBJ1-3; the D is unclear. In DNA form, the CDR3 reads TGTGCCAGTACCCGGAGGAGCTCTGGAAACACCATATATTTT. This codes for CASTRRSSGNTIYF.